This TCR beta chain was captured in a study of regulatory T cells in long-lasting Graves disease. According to the study, TCR beta libraries were built with iRepertoire HTBI primers and CDR3-region Arm-PCR. TCRdb used MiXCR to reprocess the multiplex PCR reads, holding one entry per CDR3 protein. In the table there are roughly 430,000 distinct CDR3 sequences, about a sixth of which are singletons. Study-wide results and caveats: Clonotypes that were public and shared totalled about 2,500 in persistent patients versus over 800 in new patients.

Described time point: newly diagnosed GD, antithyroid drugs for less than 3 months. PBMC-extracted RNA yielded the TCR library. This clonotype was counted ten times or more. Its antigen is currently unknown. These sequences were also reported in another study, on T cells in Graves' hyperthyroidism and ophthalmopathy.

This TCR was recovered from a woman in her twenties or thirties with Graves disease. The input for sequencing was peripheral blood mononuclear cells (PBMCs), taken at new diagnosis, from a patient treated with antithyroid drugs.

The CDR3 protein is CSARESSGQGGQPQHF. The DNA for the CDR3 is TGCAGTGCTAGAGAGAGTTCGGGACAGGGAGGTCAGCCCCAGCATTTT. The chain joins TRBV20-1 to TRBJ1-5; 9 positions agree with TRBD1. This CDR3 region has 16 residues. The J segment lost 6 bases and the V segment lost 0 bases, leaving 9 bases of the junction unmatched. Germline V gives CDR1 DFQATT, CDR2 SNEGSKA (reference sequence).